These 24 T cell receptor beta chains originate from one sample sequenced in a study of control samples from healthy donors and cancer patients. Here immunoSEQ multiplex PCR was the method, and the copy in TCRdb shows in-frame clones only, minus some. Among some 64,000 clones listed, 90% were seen once. Sequenced sample: PBMCs. Source of these receptors: a woman in her forties or fifties with colorectal cancer.

The gene calls are TRBV29-1 and TRBJ2-7; the D gene is possibly TRBD1 (6 bases). V lost 4 bases, J lost 4 bases, and 11 bases lay in between. Germline CDR1 is SQVTM and CDR2 is ANQGSEA. The CDR3 covers 12 residues. The chain's CDR3 is CSVVGQGYEQYF. The CDR3 DNA is TGCAGCGTTGTTGGCCAGGGGTACGAGCAGTACTTC.

The rearrangement links TRBV5-1 to TRBJ2-3; D uncertain. The CDR3 has 14 amino acids. The V end lost 5 bases, the J end lost 0 bases, and 10 bases lay between the germline ends. Germline V lookup: CDR1 SGHRS, CDR2 YFSETQ. The CDR3 sequence: CASRSEPSTDTQYF. In DNA, the CDR3 is TGCGCCAGCAGGTCGGAGCCTAGCACAGATACGCAGTATTTT.

This chain joins TRBV15 and TRBJ1-5, with unresolved D. V lost 0 bases and J 8 bases, leaving 20 bases between the germline ends. CDR3 length: 17 amino acids. Germline V gene sequence: CDR1 LNHNV, CDR2 YYDKDF (reference sequence). CDR3 in amino acids: CATSRDLTSRLLEPQHF. Here the CDR3 DNA reads TGTGCCACCAGCAGAGATCTTACCTCAAGGCTACTGGAGCCCCAGCATTTT.

The chain links TRBV9 to TRBJ2-5; D unclear. The CDR3 totals 13 residues. V was shortened by 3 bases and J by 9 bases, with 15 bases between the two germline ends. CDR1 and CDR2 from the germline V gene are SGDLS and YYNGEE. The CDR3, as DNA: TGTGCCAGCAGCGCAGCCCCTGGAAGGTCCCAGTACTTC. It specifies CASSAAPGRSQYF.

The rearrangement uses TRBV18 and TRBJ1-6; D is perhaps TRBD1 (5 bases). Germline CDR1 KGHSH, CDR2 LQKENI. Trimming took off 6 bases at V and 6 bases at J, with 15 bases between the two ends. The CDR3 runs 15 residues. The DNA for the CDR3 is TGTGCCAGCTCCCCCGGACAATTAGTTAATTCACCCCTCCACTTT. This translates into CASSPGQLVNSPLHF.

The chain has TRBV19 and TRBJ1-2; D gene unclear. CDR3 size: 13 residues. Looked up from germline, CDR1 is LNHDA and CDR2 is SQIVND (reference sequence). V gave up 1 base and J gave up 5 bases, with 8 bases separating them. In DNA form, the CDR3 reads TGTGCCAGTAGTATAGGGGCGCCGTATGGCTACACCTTC. This encodes CASSIGAPYGYTF.

The J gene is TRBJ1-1, the V gene TRBV5-1; D is unresolved. Germline assignment: CDR1 SGHRS and CDR2 YFSETQ. The CDR3 has 15 amino acids. Deletions cut 4 bases from V and 3 bases from J, with 16 bases between. The CDR3 loop is CASSPEGGRDTEAFF. As DNA, the CDR3 is TGCGCCAGCAGCCCGGAAGGCGGAAGGGACACTGAAGCTTTCTTT.

J is TRBJ2-7 and V is TRBV20-1; D is unclear. V gave up 3 bases and J gave up 0 bases, with 9 bases separating them. Germline CDR1 reads DFQATT; CDR2 reads SNEGSKA (reference sequence). The CDR3 has 13 amino acids. The CDR3 protein is CSASRQDSYEQYF. The DNA of the CDR3 is TGCAGTGCTAGTCGCCAGGACTCCTACGAGCAGTACTTC.

V usage is TRBV7-2 and J usage is TRBJ2-1, with unresolved D. Germline CDR1 reads SGHTA; CDR2 reads FQGNSA. The ends were cut back, 1 base at V and 7 bases at J, with 11 bases in the middle. The CDR3 sequence is 14 residues long. The CDR3 spells CASSLGLVPNEQFF. The DNA for the CDR3 is TGTGCCAGCAGCTTAGGCCTAGTGCCTAATGAGCAGTTCTTC.

This clone has only one observation. This chain's CDR3 is CASSPMTVTRAFF. In DNA form, the CDR3 reads TGTGCCAGCAGCCCCATGACGGTAACGCGAGCTTTCTTT. This chain connects TRBV2 to TRBJ1-1; D gene ambiguous. The ends were cut back, 6 bases at V and 10 bases at J, with 18 bases in the middle. CDR3 length: 13 amino acids. Germline V lookup: CDR1 SNHLY, CDR2 FYNNEI.

V usage is TRBV2 and J usage is TRBJ1-1; the D is unclear. V lost 7 bases to trimming and J lost 4 bases, with 16 bases between them. Germline CDR1 is SNHLY and CDR2 is FYNNEI. The CDR3 has 14 residues. CDR3 loop: CASIEPDIFTEAFF. The CDR3 DNA reads TGTGCCAGCATAGAACCCGACATCTTCACTGAAGCTTTCTTT.

The CDR3 DNA reads as TGTGCCAGCAGTGAACTAGCGGGAGGGGGAGAGACCCAGTACTTC. Translating gives CASSELAGGGETQYF. V is TRBV27 and J is TRBJ2-5; TRBD2 aligns across 13 bases. Germline V gives CDR1 MNHEY, CDR2 SMNVEV (reference sequence). J gave up 4 bases and V 5 bases, and 4 bases lay outside the gene matches. CDR3 length equals 15 residues.

V and J are TRBV4-1 and TRBJ2-2; D unresolved. The germline V gene encodes CDR1 MGHRA and CDR2 YSYEKL. The CDR3 consists of 15 residues. V lost 2 bases to trimming and J lost 3 bases, with 10 bases between them. CDR3 DNA sequence: TGCGCCAGCAGCCAACATCACCGGGACACCGGGGAGCTGTTTTTT. Translated: CASSQHHRDTGELFF.

The V and J genes are TRBV19 and TRBJ1-6, with D perhaps matching TRBD1 (5 bases). Germline CDR1 is LNHDA and CDR2 is SQIVND (reference sequence). CDR3 size: 19 residues. Trimming removed 4 bases at V and 1 base at J, with 20 bases between. CDR3: CASSRKVQGAMSYNSPLHF. DNA for the CDR3: TGTGCCAGTAGTAGAAAGGTTCAAGGGGCAATGTCCTATAATTCACCCCTCCACTTT.

CDR3 sequence (DNA): TGTGCCAGCGCAAGGAGCGGGGAGCTGTTTTTT. Translating it yields CASARSGELFF. The V and J genes are TRBV12-3 or TRBV12-4 and TRBJ2-2; unclear D gene. Between the trimmed V and J ends, which lost 8 bases and 7 bases, there was a span of 8 bases. The CDR3 runs 11 residues.

The chain employs TRBV18 and TRBJ2-5; TRBD1 aligns across 7 bases. Germline trimming cut 3 bases from V and 1 base from J; bases unmatched to any gene: 5. The CDR3 length is 15 residues. CDR1 is KGHSH, CDR2 LQKENI, per germline. The CDR3 region has the DNA TGTGCCAGCTCACCGACAGGGATCGGCCAAGAGACCCAGTACTTC. Its protein product is CASSPTGIGQETQYF.

V and J are TRBV28 and TRBJ1-5; D is unresolved. There are 17 residues in the CDR3. V lost 6 bases, J lost 0 bases, and 18 bases lay in between. Germline V lookup: CDR1 MDHEN, CDR2 SYDVKM. Written as DNA, the CDR3 is TGTGCCAGCAGGAGTGCTTTGAGAAGCGTTAGCAATCAGCCCCAGCATTTT. It specifies CASRSALRSVSNQPQHF. The entire variable domain, with the rest obtained from reference TRBV28 and TRBJ1-5, is as follows: DVKVTQSSRYLVKRTGEKVFLECVQDMDHENMFWYRQDPGLGLRLIYFSYDVKMKEKGDIPEGYSVSREKKERFSLILESASTNQTSMYLCASRSALRSVSNQPQHFGDGTRLSIL.

J is TRBJ2-3 and V is TRBV5-4; D possibly corresponds to TRBD1 (5 bases). The CDR3 extends over 16 amino acids. The germline CDR1 and CDR2 sequences are SGHNT and YYREEE (reference sequence). Trimming cost V 4 bases and J 1 base, with 16 bases left between them. CDR3 in amino acids: CASSLMQGSGTDTQYF. CDR3 nucleotide sequence: TGTGCCAGCAGCCTGATGCAGGGCTCTGGCACAGATACGCAGTATTTT.

This chain connects TRBV5-5 to TRBJ1-1; D not certain. From germline, CDR1 is SGHKS and CDR2 YYEKEE (reference sequence). This CDR3 has 11 residues. The ends were cut back, 6 bases at V and 3 bases at J, with 6 bases in the middle. DNA of the CDR3: TGTGCCAGCACCCCGGACACTGAAGCTTTCTTT. It yields the protein CASTPDTEAFF. Supplemented by reference TRBV5-5 and TRBJ1-1, the full variable domain reads DAGVTQSPTHLIKTRGQQVTLRCSPISGHKSVSWYQQVLGQGPQFIFQYYEKEERGRGNFPDRFSARQFPNYSSELNVNALLLGDSALYLCASTPDTEAFFGQGTRLTVV.

This clone was recorded only once. The V gene is TRBV28, the J gene TRBJ1-4; 10 positions agree with TRBD1. This CDR3 is built from 15 residues. CDR1 is MDHEN, CDR2 SYDVKM, per germline. Trimming removed 8 bases from V and 2 bases from J; junction bases left unmatched: 5. The CDR3: CASGGQGTTNEKLFF. CDR3 DNA sequence: TGTGCCAGCGGGGGACAGGGGACGACTAATGAAAAACTGTTTTTT.

The CDR3 loop reads CASSQRTSGNYEQYF. The CDR3 DNA sequence: TGTGCCAGCAGCCAGCGGACTAGCGGGAATTACGAGCAGTACTTC. The J gene is TRBJ2-7, the V gene TRBV3-1 (or the pseudogene TRBV3-2); 12 bases are shared with TRBD2. CDR3 length equals 15 residues. Germline V gene sequence: CDR1 LGHDT, CDR2 YNNKEL (reference sequence). Trimming removed 3 bases from V and 4 bases from J; junction bases left unmatched: 4.

The J gene is TRBJ2-7, the V gene TRBV11-2; D is uncertain. Trimming stripped 0 bases from V and 2 bases from J, with 11 bases between. CDR1 is SGHAT and CDR2 is FQNNGV in the germline V gene. CDR3 length equals 15 residues. In DNA, the CDR3 is TGTGCCAGCAGCTTAGAACACCCGTCCCCCTACGAGCAGTACTTC. It is translated as CASSLEHPSPYEQYF.

Notes on this clone: At one of its ends the junction is not consistent with the germline gene, which may arise from a read error. The chain has TRBV5-1 and TRBJ2-5; D call uncertain. The CDR3 spans 13 residues. CDR1 is SGHRS, CDR2 YFSETQ, per germline. The CDR3 coding sequence is TGCGCCAGCCGCTTTGAACGGAAAGAGACCCAGTACTTC. Translating it yields CASRFERKETQYF.

The rearrangement joins TRBV27 to TRBJ2-2; D gene uncertain. Germline values: CDR1 MNHEY, CDR2 SMNVEV (reference sequence). The CDR3 sequence is 14 residues long. Between the trimmed V and J ends, which lost 10 bases and 1 base, there was a span of 13 bases. CDR3 nucleotide sequence: TGTGCCACCAAGGAGTCCGTGAACACCGGGGAGCTGTTTTTT. Protein sequence: CATKESVNTGELFF.